The source of this T cell receptor beta chain is a study of cytotoxic CD8 clonotypes in ibrutinib-treated CLL. About the study: Once patients had received a median around 12 months of treatment, range 6 to 36, response samples were obtained.

Germline V gene lookup returns CDR1 SGHAT and CDR2 FQNNGV. CDR3 length equals 16 residues. V gave up 0 bases and J gave up 9 bases, with 18 bases separating them. Produced via immunoSEQ multiplex PCR; TCRdb's table is partial and in-frame only. The table records 200,000 to 250,000 clones, just under 80% of them present only once. Notes on this clone: Its antigen is not identified.

Cryopreserved PBMCs yielded around 2.1 micrograms of genomic DNA for TCR beta libraries. Overall study results and limits: An increase in clonality occurred at ibrutinib response, followed by a return toward baseline at progression. At the start, clonality exceeded age-matched healthy donors and followed circulating CD8+ T-cell counts.

The chain links TRBV11-2 to TRBJ2-1; D is perhaps TRBD1 (5 bases). This specimen consisted of PBMCs, obtained after 12 months of ibrutinib treatment. The source of this sequence is a human donor with chronic lymphocytic leukemia. CDR3 sequence: CASSLELGAGWGEQFF. The CDR3 region has the DNA TGTGCCAGCAGCTTAGAGTTGGGCGCAGGGTGGGGTGAGCAGTTCTTC.